This passage covers 7 T cell receptor beta chains from one sample sequenced in a study of cytomegalovirus exposure and HLA in healthy donors. The PCR had 60 Vbeta and 13 Jbeta primers. TCRdb's table, derived via immunoSEQ multiplex PCR, lists solely in-frame clones and lacks some. The data contain fewer than 140,000 clones, around three quarters of them singletons. Sample: PBMCs. The source is a boy under 18 in good health and CMV-seronegative.

V is TRBV6-5 and J is TRBJ1-6, with TRBD1 matching over 7 bases. V shed 6 bases and J 9 bases; nucleotides not matched to a gene: 8. The germline gives CDR1 MNHEY, CDR2 SVGAGI. The CDR3 runs 14 residues. The CDR3 spells CASRRTGGGSPLHF. The CDR3 bases are TGTGCCAGCAGGAGGACAGGCGGAGGTTCACCCCTCCACTTT.

The chain combines TRBV28 with TRBJ2-7, with TRBD1 matching over 7 bases. Germline CDR1 MDHEN, CDR2 SYDVKM. V dropped 7 bases and J dropped 6; count of bases not matched to a gene: 12. The CDR3 contains 14 residues. The CDR3, as DNA: TGTGCCAGCATCCCCCAACCCTCAGGGGGCGAGCAGTACTTC. The encoded protein is CASIPQPSGGEQYF.

This clone was counted a single time. This chain links TRBV27 with TRBJ2-4, with 10 bases that match TRBD1. Trimming at V came to 5 bases and at J to 9 bases, leaving 10 bases not matched to a gene. This CDR3 spans 15 amino acids. The germline gives CDR1 MNHEY, CDR2 SMNVEV (reference sequence). This CDR3 is CASSPSLGQGSIQYF. CDR3 coding DNA: TGTGCCAGCAGTCCATCCTTGGGACAGGGGAGCATTCAGTACTTC.

V gene TRBV13 combines with J gene TRBJ1-2; 8 nucleotides line up with TRBD1. CDR1 is PRHDT and CDR2 is FYEKMQ in the germline V gene (reference sequence). The CDR3 totals 15 residues. The ends lost 0 bases at V and 5 bases at J; junction bases unmatched: 5. The DNA for the CDR3 is TGTGCCAGCAGCTTAGGAGACAGGGGTTCTTATGGCTACACCTTC. Encoded protein: CASSLGDRGSYGYTF.

The chain is built from TRBV29-1 and TRBJ1-5; D gene uncertain. The V gene lost 4 bases and the J gene lost 0 bases, with 16 bases spanning the gap. This CDR3 comprises 16 residues. The germline gives CDR1 SQVTM, CDR2 ANQGSEA. CDR3 DNA: TGCAGCGTTGGTGGAGGGTCCGCCTATAGCAATCAGCCCCAGCATTTT. This codes for CSVGGGSAYSNQPQHF. Filled out from reference TRBV29-1 and TRBJ1-5, the complete variable domain reads SAVISQKPSRDICQRGTSLTIQCQVDSQVTMMFWYRQQPGQSLTLIATANQGSEATYESGFVIDKFPISRPNLTFSTLTVSNMSPEDSSIYLCSVGGGSAYSNQPQHFGDGTRLSIL.

The genes are TRBV13 and TRBJ2-6; tentative D call: TRBD2 (6 bases). The CDR3 contains 17 residues. V dropped 3 bases and J dropped 3 bases, with 15 bases sitting between them. Germline CDR1 is PRHDT and CDR2 is FYEKMQ (reference sequence). The CDR3 protein is CASSFFGSDGGANVLTF. Written as DNA, the CDR3 is TGTGCCAGCAGCTTTTTCGGGAGTGATGGTGGGGCCAACGTCCTGACTTTC.

The chain carries TRBV5-4 and TRBJ1-1; D may be TRBD1 (5 bases). The germline CDR1 and CDR2 sequences are SGHNT and YYREEE (reference sequence). V lost 4 bases to trimming and J lost 5 bases, with 15 bases between them. This CDR3 has 14 residues. Here the CDR3 DNA reads TGTGCCAGCAGCCCCTTCGCCCAGGGTACTGAAGCTTTCTTT. It specifies CASSPFAQGTEAFF.